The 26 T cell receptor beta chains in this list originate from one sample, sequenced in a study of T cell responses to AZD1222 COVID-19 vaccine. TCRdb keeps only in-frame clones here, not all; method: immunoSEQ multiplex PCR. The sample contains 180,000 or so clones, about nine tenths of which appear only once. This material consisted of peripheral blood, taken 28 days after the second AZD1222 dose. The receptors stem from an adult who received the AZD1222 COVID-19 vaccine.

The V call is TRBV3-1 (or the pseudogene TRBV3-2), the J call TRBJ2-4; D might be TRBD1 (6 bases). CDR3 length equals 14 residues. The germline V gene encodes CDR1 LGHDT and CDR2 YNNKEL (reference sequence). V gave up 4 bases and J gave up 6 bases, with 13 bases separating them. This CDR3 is CASSLLGAANIQYF. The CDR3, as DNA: TGTGCCAGCAGCCTCCTGGGGGCGGCAAACATTCAGTACTTC.

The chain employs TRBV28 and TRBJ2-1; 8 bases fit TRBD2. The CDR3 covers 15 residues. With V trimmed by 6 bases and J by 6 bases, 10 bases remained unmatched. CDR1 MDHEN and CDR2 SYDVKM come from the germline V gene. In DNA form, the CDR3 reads TGTGCCAGCAGCCAGCGGGAGCGGATGAGCAATGAGCAGTTCTTC. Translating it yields CASSQRERMSNEQFF.

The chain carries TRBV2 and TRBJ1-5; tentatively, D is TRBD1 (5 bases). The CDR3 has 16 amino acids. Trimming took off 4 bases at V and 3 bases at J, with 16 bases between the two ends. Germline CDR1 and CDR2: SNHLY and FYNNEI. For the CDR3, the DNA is TGTGCCAGCAGTGTTCAGGGTGGGCGATACAATCAGCCCCAGCATTTT. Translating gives CASSVQGGRYNQPQHF.

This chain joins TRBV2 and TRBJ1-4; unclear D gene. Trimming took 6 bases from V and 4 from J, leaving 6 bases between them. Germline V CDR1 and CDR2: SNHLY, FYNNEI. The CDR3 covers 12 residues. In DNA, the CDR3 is TGTGCCAGCAGGGACCTTAATGAAAAACTGTTTTTT. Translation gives CASRDLNEKLFF.

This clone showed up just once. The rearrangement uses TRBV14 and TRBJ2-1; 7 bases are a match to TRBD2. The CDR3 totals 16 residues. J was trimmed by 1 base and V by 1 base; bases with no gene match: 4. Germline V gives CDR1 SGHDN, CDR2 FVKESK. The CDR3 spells CASSQGTGGSYNEQFF. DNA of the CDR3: TGTGCCAGCAGCCAAGGGACGGGAGGATCCTACAATGAGCAGTTCTTC.

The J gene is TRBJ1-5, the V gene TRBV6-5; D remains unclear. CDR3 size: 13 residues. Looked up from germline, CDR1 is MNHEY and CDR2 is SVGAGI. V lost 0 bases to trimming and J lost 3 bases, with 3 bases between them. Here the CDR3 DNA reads TGTGCCAGCAGTTACTCCCTCAATCAGCCCCAGCATTTT. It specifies CASSYSLNQPQHF.

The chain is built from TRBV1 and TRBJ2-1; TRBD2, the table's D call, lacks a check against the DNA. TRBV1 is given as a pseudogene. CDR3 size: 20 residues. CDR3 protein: CTSSQGQGGLLGADYNEQFF. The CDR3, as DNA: TGCACCAGCAGCCAAGGGCAGGGAGGCCTCCTAGGGGCCGACTACAATGAGCAGTTCTTC.

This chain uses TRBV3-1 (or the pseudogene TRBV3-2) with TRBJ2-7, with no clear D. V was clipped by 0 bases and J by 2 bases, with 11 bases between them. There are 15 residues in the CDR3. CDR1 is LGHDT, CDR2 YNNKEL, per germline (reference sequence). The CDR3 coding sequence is TGTGCCAGCAGCCAAGATCTAAGGAACCCCTACGAGCAGTACTTC. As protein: CASSQDLRNPYEQYF.

CDR3 nucleotides: TGTGCCAGCAGCGTAGGAGGGAACGACGCCTACGAGCAGTACTTC. Protein sequence: CASSVGGNDAYEQYF. The chain is built from TRBV9 and TRBJ2-7; weak D call: TRBD2 (5 bases). Deletions cut 0 bases from V and 2 bases from J, with 12 bases between. The CDR3 spans 15 residues. Germline CDR1 reads SGDLS; CDR2 reads YYNGEE. The variable domain in full, with the rest retrieved from reference TRBV9 and TRBJ2-7, is DSGVTQTPKHLITATGQRVTLRCSPRSGDLSVYWYQQSLDQGLQFLIQYYNGEERAKGNILERFSAQQFPDLHSELNLSSLELGDSALYFCASSVGGNDAYEQYFGPGTRLTVT.

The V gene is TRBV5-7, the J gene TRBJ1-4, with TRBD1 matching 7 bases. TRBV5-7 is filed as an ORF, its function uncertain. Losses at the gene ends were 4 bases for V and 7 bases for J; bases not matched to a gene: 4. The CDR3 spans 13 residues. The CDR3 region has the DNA TGTGCCAGCAGCCCTGACAGGGTTGAAAAACTGTTTTTT. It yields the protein CASSPDRVEKLFF.

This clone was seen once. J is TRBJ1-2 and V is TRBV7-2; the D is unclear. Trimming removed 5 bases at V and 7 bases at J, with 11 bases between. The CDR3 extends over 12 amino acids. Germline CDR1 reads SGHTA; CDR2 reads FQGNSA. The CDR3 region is CASSTERRGYTF. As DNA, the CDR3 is TGTGCCAGCAGCACAGAGAGGCGTGGCTACACCTTC.

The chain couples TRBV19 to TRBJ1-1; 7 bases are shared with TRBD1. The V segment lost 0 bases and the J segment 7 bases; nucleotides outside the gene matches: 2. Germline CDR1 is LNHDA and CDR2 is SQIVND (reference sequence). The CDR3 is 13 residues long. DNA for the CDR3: TGTGCCAGTAGTATAGAAGGGGGCGTTGAAGCTTTCTTT. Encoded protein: CASSIEGGVEAFF.

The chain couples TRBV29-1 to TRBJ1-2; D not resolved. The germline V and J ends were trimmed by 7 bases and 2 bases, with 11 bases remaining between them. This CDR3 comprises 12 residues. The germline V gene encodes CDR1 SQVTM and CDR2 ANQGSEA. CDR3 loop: CSAAVTNYGYTF. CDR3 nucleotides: TGCAGCGCCGCGGTTACAAACTATGGCTACACCTTC. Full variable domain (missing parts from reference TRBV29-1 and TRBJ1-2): SAVISQKPSRDICQRGTSLTIQCQVDSQVTMMFWYRQQPGQSLTLIATANQGSEATYESGFVIDKFPISRPNLTFSTLTVSNMSPEDSSIYLCSAAVTNYGYTFGSGTRLTVV.

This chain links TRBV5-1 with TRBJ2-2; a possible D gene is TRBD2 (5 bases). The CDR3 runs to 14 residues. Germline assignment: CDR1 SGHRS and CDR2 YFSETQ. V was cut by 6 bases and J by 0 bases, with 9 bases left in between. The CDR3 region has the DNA TGCGCCAGCATGGGAGCTGCGAACACCGGGGAGCTGTTTTTT. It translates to CASMGAANTGELFF.

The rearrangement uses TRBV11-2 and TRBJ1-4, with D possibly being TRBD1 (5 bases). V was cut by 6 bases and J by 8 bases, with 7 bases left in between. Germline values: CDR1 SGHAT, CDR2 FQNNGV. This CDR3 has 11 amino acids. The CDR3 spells CASSTGEKLFF. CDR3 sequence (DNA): TGTGCCAGCAGTACAGGCGAAAAACTGTTTTTT.

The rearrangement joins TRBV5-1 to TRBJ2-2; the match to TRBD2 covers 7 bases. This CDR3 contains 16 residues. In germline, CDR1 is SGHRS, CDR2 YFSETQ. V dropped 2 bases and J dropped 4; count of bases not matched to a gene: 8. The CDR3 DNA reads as TGCGCCAGCAGCTTCCGTGCGGGAGAGCTCACCGGGGAGCTGTTTTTT. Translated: CASSFRAGELTGELFF.

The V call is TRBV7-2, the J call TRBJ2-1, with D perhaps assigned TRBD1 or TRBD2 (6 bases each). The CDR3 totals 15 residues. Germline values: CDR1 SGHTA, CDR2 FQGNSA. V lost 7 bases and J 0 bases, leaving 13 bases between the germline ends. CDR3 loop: CASTVGGNSYNEQFF. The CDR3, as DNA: TGTGCCAGCACCGTAGGGGGGAACTCCTACAATGAGCAGTTCTTC.

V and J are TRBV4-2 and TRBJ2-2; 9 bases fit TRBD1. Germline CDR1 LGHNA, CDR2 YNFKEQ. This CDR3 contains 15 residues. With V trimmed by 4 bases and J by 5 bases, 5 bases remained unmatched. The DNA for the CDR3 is TGTGCCAGCAGCCGTGCCGGGACAGGGACCGGGGAGCTGTTTTTT. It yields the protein CASSRAGTGTGELFF.

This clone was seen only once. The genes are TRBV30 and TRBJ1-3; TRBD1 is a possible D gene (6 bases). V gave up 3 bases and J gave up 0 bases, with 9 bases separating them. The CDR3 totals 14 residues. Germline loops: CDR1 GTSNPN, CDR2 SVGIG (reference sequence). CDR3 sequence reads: CAWRTGSSGNTIYF. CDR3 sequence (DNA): TGTGCCTGGAGAACAGGGTCCTCTGGAAACACCATATATTTT. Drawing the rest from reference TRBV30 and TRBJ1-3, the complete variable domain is SQTIHQWPATLVQPVGSPLSLECTVEGTSNPNLYWYRQAAGRGLQLLFYSVGIGQISSEVPQNLSASRPQDRQFILSSKKLLLSDSGFYLCAWRTGSSGNTIYFGEGSWLTVV.

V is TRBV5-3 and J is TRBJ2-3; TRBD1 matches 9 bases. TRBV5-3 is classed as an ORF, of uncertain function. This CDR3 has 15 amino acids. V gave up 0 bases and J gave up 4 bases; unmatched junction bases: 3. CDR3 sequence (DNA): TGTGCCAGAAGCTTGGAGGGACAGGGCGCAGATACGCAGTATTTT. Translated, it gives CARSLEGQGADTQYF.

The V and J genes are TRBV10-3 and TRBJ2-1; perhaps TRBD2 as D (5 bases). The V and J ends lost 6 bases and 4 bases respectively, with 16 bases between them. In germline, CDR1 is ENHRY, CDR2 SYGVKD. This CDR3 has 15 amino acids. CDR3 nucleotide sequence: TGTGCCATCAGCCTTGGGAGCGGCGGGTACAATGAGCAGTTCTTC. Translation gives CAISLGSGGYNEQFF.

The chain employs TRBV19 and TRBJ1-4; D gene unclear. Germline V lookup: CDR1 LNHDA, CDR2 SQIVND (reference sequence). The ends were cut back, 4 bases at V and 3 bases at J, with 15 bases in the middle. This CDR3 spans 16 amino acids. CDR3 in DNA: TGTGCCAGTAGTAGTGGCAGTACAACGGCTAATGAAAAACTGTTTTTT. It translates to CASSSGSTTANEKLFF.

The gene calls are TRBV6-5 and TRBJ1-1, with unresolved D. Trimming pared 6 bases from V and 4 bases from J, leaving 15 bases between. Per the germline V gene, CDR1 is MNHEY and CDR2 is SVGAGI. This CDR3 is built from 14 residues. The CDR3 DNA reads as TGTGCCAGCAGCCCGACGACATTTGGCACTGAAGCTTTCTTT. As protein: CASSPTTFGTEAFF.

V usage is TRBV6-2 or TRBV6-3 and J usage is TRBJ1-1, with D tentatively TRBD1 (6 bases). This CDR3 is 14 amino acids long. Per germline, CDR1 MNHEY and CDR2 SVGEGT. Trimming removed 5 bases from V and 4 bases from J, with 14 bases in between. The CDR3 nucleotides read TGTGCCAGCAGTACCCTCGAGGGGGGCACTGAAGCTTTCTTT. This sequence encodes CASSTLEGGTEAFF.

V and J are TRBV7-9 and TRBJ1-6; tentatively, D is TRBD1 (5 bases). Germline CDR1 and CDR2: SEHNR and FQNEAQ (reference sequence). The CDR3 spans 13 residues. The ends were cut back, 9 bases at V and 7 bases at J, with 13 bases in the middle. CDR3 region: CARKLGANSPLHF. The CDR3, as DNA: TGTGCCAGAAAGCTCGGGGCGAATTCACCCCTCCACTTT.

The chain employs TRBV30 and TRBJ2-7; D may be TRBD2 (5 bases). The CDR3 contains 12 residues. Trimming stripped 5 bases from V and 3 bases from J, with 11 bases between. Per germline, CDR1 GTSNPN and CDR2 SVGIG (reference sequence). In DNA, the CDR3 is TGTGCCTGGGGCCCCGGGGACTACGAGCAGTACTTC. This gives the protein CAWGPGDYEQYF.